The 18 T cell receptor beta chains presented below share a single source sample, sequenced in a study of cytomegalovirus exposure and HLA in healthy donors. Researchers ran the PCR with 60 Vbeta and 13 Jbeta primers. Libraries were prepared by immunoSEQ multiplex PCR; TCRdb keeps only in-frame clonotypes and omits some of them. The profile covers about 43,000 clones, with approximately 77% appearing a single time and roughly 1.3% taken by the ten largest. Sequencing was done on a sample of PBMCs. These receptors were taken from a man aged 25-40 years in good health and CMV-seronegative.

V is TRBV7-9 and J is TRBJ2-1; D might be TRBD2 (6 bases). The V and J ends lost 2 bases and 15 bases respectively, with 23 bases between them. The CDR3 length is 15 residues. Germline assignment: CDR1 SEHNR and CDR2 FQNEAQ (reference sequence). As DNA, the CDR3 is TGTGCCAGCAGCTTACCGGGGGACTCTCGGCTCCGGGTGTTCTTC. Amino acid sequence: CASSLPGDSRLRVFF.

This rearrangement joins TRBV5-4 to TRBJ2-7, with D maybe TRBD1 (5 bases). V lost 0 bases to trimming and J lost 4 bases, with 8 bases between them. CDR3 length: 13 residues. CDR1 and CDR2 (germline): SGHNT, YYREEE (reference sequence). The CDR3 region has the DNA TGTGCCAGCAGCTTGGCAGGGCCGTACGAGCAGTACTTC. The encoded protein is CASSLAGPYEQYF.

The genes are TRBV28 and TRBJ1-4; possible D gene TRBD1, 6 bases. The CDR3 is 12 amino acids. The germline gives CDR1 MDHEN, CDR2 SYDVKM. Trimming left V 6 bases short and J 8 bases short, with 10 bases between. The CDR3: CASSVRGEKLFF. In nucleotides, the CDR3 is TGTGCCAGCAGCGTTAGGGGGGAAAAACTGTTTTTT. Full variable domain (rest looked up from reference TRBV28 and TRBJ1-4): DVKVTQSSRYLVKRTGEKVFLECVQDMDHENMFWYRQDPGLGLRLIYFSYDVKMKEKGDIPEGYSVSREKKERFSLILESASTNQTSMYLCASSVRGEKLFFGSGTQLSVL.

This clone is a singleton in its sample. V gene TRBV7-2 combines with J gene TRBJ1-2; TRBD1 aligns across 10 bases. The J segment lost 8 bases and the V segment lost 5 bases, leaving 5 bases of the junction unmatched. This CDR3 spans 13 amino acids. CDR1 is SGHTA, CDR2 FQGNSA, per germline. CDR3 sequence reads: CASSQDRGRGYTF. CDR3 nucleotides: TGTGCCAGCAGCCAAGACAGGGGGCGCGGCTACACCTTC.

CDR3 sequence: CASSETGFHEQYF. CDR3 nucleotides: TGTGCCAGCAGTGAAACAGGGTTCCACGAGCAGTACTTC. The chain is built from TRBV2 and TRBJ2-7; tentatively, D is TRBD1 (6 bases). Germline CDR1 is SNHLY and CDR2 is FYNNEI. This CDR3 region has 13 residues. Trimming cost V 2 bases and J 5 bases, with 10 bases left between them.

This clone was recorded once. The chain has TRBV30 and TRBJ2-3, with D possibly TRBD2 on 5 matching bases. The CDR3 extends over 17 amino acids. Germline CDR1 and CDR2: GTSNPN and SVGIG (reference sequence). V gave up 0 bases and J gave up 0 bases, with 16 bases separating them. The CDR3 sequence: CAWSVSGAIGSTDTQYF. The CDR3 bases are TGTGCCTGGAGTGTCAGCGGAGCAATAGGGAGCACAGATACGCAGTATTTT.

J is TRBJ1-2 and V is TRBV5-4; D possibly corresponds to TRBD1 (5 bases). Germline lookup yields CDR1 SGHNT and CDR2 YYREEE (reference sequence). The CDR3 covers 14 residues. Between the trimmed V and J ends, which lost 4 bases and 2 bases, there was a span of 12 bases. In nucleotides, the CDR3 is TGTGCCAGCAGCGAGGGACGGGGGAACTATGGCTACACCTTC. Translating gives CASSEGRGNYGYTF.

The chain carries TRBV29-1 and TRBJ1-3; D call uncertain. Germline V lookup: CDR1 SQVTM, CDR2 ANQGSEA. V was clipped by 8 bases and J by 0 bases, with 8 bases between them. CDR3 size: 12 residues. The CDR3 sequence: CSYTVSGNTIYF. The CDR3, as DNA: TGCAGCTATACAGTCTCTGGAAACACCATATATTTT.

The rearrangement uses TRBV18 and TRBJ1-2; D ambiguous. Trimming removed 3 bases from V and 4 bases from J, with 12 bases in between. The CDR3 covers 14 residues. CDR1 and CDR2 (germline): KGHSH, LQKENI. The CDR3: CASSPGVRGYGYTF. The CDR3 DNA is TGTGCCAGCTCACCCGGAGTTCGGGGCTATGGCTACACCTTC.

J is TRBJ1-2 and V is TRBV15; D not resolved. Germline CDR1 and CDR2: LNHNV and YYDKDF (reference sequence). Trimming took 1 base from V and 0 from J, leaving 6 bases between them. The CDR3 is 14 amino acids. The CDR3, as DNA: TGTGCCACCAGCAGAGTTTCAGCTAACTATGGCTACACCTTC. It specifies CATSRVSANYGYTF.

Written as DNA, the CDR3 is TGTGCCAGCAATCCCCTTGGGGGCGAGAAGCAGTTCTTC. Translated, it gives CASNPLGGEKQFF. This rearrangement joins TRBV7-9 to TRBJ2-1; possible D gene TRBD1, 6 bases. Germline assignment: CDR1 SEHNR and CDR2 FQNEAQ (reference sequence). V was cut by 7 bases and J by 11 bases, with 18 bases left in between. CDR3 length equals 13 residues.

The chain uses TRBV2 and TRBJ2-5; TRBD1 agrees at 7 bases. The CDR3 covers 15 residues. V shed 4 bases and J 2 bases; nucleotides not matched to a gene: 7. CDR1 SNHLY and CDR2 FYNNEI come from the germline V gene. CDR3 bases: TGTGCCAGCAGTGCTGAGTTGGGACAGCAAGAGACCCAGTACTTC. Translated: CASSAELGQQETQYF.

This CDR3 is CASSHLVGVIGSPLHF. As DNA, the CDR3 is TGTGCCAGCAGCCACCTGGTCGGGGTCATCGGTTCACCCCTCCACTTT. V usage is TRBV7-9 and J usage is TRBJ1-6, with D uncertain. V lost 5 bases to trimming and J lost 9 bases, with 20 bases between them. The CDR3 length is 16 residues. Germline V gene sequence: CDR1 SEHNR, CDR2 FQNEAQ (reference sequence).

The genes are TRBV28 and TRBJ2-4; D call uncertain. CDR3 length equals 14 residues. V was trimmed by 2 bases and J by 0 bases, leaving 5 bases between them. Germline CDR1 reads MDHEN; CDR2 reads SYDVKM. The CDR3 spells CASSLQAAKNIQYF. CDR3 DNA sequence: TGTGCCAGCAGTTTACAGGCAGCCAAAAACATTCAGTACTTC. The full variable domain, in which reference TRBV28 and TRBJ2-4 provide the parts outside the CDR3, is DVKVTQSSRYLVKRTGEKVFLECVQDMDHENMFWYRQDPGLGLRLIYFSYDVKMKEKGDIPEGYSVSREKKERFSLILESASTNQTSMYLCASSLQAAKNIQYFGAGTRLSVL.

This clone turned up a few times. The V call is TRBV21-1, the J call TRBJ2-1; the table's D call, TRBD2, has no DNA check behind it. TRBV21-1 is reported as a pseudogene. The CDR3 sequence is 16 residues long. CDR3 sequence: CASSKLRREGLDEQFF. For the CDR3, the DNA is TGTGCCAGCAGCAAACTGAGGCGGGAGGGCCTCGATGAGCAGTTCTTC.

The rearrangement joins TRBV15 to TRBJ2-3; D gene uncertain. Trimming removed 5 bases at V and 6 bases at J, with 12 bases between. The germline gives CDR1 LNHNV, CDR2 YYDKDF (reference sequence). The CDR3 runs to 13 residues. The CDR3: CATSPSPLDTQYF. The CDR3 DNA reads as TGTGCCACCAGCCCTTCTCCACTTGATACGCAGTATTTT.

The chain links TRBV11-2 to TRBJ2-1, with 7 bases that match TRBD2. This CDR3 has 14 residues. Germline V gene lookup returns CDR1 SGHAT and CDR2 FQNNGV. V lost 5 bases and J lost 4; bases outside the gene matches: 5. CDR3 nucleotide sequence: TGTGCCAGCAGCGCTAGCGGTGTTTACAATGAGCAGTTCTTC. This sequence encodes CASSASGVYNEQFF.

This clone was found a few times. This sequence joins TRBV7-9 and TRBJ2-7, with 9 bases matching TRBD1. The CDR3 consists of 13 residues. CDR1 and CDR2 from the germline V gene are SEHNR and FQNEAQ (reference sequence). V trimming: 3 bases; J trimming: 3 bases; junction bases outside the gene matches: 0. CDR3 DNA sequence: TGTGCCAGCAGCTTGACAGGGGGCTACGAGCAGTACTTC. The encoded protein is CASSLTGGYEQYF.